This T cell receptor beta chain was observed in a study of cytomegalovirus exposure and HLA in healthy donors. Study-wide points: Certain indistinguishable V segments, among them TRBV6-2 and TRBV6-3, were excluded. Segments of the TCR beta V type were, in most cases, productive about 87% or about 30% of the time in an earlier analysis.

V lost 1 base and J 6 bases, leaving 10 bases between the germline ends. Germline lookup yields CDR1 LNHDA and CDR2 SQIVND (reference sequence). The CDR3 consists of 14 residues. Concerning this clone itself: Its antigen is not known.

PCR involved 60 Vbeta and 13 Jbeta primers. Clones were sequenced by immunoSEQ multiplex PCR, and TCRdb holds only the in-frame ones, with some missing. The sample lists some 95,000 clones, roughly 70% occurring once. The chain employs TRBV19 and TRBJ2-1, with D uncertain. The sequenced material came from PBMCs. This receptor was obtained from a woman aged 18 to 35 in good health and CMV-seropositive. CDR3 amino acids: CASSIGWSVNEQFF. In DNA, the CDR3 is TGTGCCAGTAGTATAGGGTGGTCAGTCAATGAGCAGTTCTTC. Combining the CDR3 with reference TRBV19 and TRBJ2-1 gives the whole variable domain DGGITQSPKYLFRKEGQNVTLSCEQNLNHDAMYWYRQDPGQGLRLIYYSQIVNDFQKGDIAEGYSVSREKKESFPLTVTSAQKNPTAFYLCASSIGWSVNEQFFGPGTRLTVL.